This T cell receptor (beta chain) is drawn from a study of T cell responses to AZD1222 COVID-19 vaccine. Libraries were prepared by immunoSEQ multiplex PCR; TCRdb keeps only in-frame clonotypes and omits some of them. Of fewer than 90,000 clones listed, over 75% are singletons. The count of this clone is one. Germline CDR1 SGHTA, CDR2 FQGNSA. The ends were cut back, 3 bases at V and 12 bases at J, with 14 bases in the middle. The CDR3 sequence is 13 residues long. The specimen comprised peripheral blood, sampled 28 days after the second AZD1222 dose. This chain connects TRBV7-2 to TRBJ1-4; maybe TRBD1 (6 bases). This clonotype originated in an adult who received the AZD1222 COVID-19 vaccine. The CDR3 DNA follows: TGTGCCAGCAGCTTGGGTTGGGGGGGCGAACTGTTTTTT. This sequence encodes CASSLGWGGELFF.